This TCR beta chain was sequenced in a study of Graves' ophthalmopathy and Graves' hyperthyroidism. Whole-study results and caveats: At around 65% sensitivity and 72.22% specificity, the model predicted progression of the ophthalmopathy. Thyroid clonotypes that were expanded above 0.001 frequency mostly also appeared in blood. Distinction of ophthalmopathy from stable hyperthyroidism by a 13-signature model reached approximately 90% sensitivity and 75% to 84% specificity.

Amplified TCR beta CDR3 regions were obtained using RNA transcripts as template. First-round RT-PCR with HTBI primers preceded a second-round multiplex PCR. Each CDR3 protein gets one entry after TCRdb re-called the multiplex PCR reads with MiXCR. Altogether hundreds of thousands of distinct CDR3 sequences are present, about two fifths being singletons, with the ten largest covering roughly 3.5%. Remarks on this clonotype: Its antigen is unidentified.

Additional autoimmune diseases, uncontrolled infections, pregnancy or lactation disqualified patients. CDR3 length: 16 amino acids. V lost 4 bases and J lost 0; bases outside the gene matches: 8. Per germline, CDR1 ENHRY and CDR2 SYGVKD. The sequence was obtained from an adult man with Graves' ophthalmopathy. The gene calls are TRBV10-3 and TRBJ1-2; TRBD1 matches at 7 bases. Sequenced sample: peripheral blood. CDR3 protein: CAISAGTANTNYGYTF. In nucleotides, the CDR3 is TGTGCCATCAGTGCTGGGACAGCAAATACTAACTATGGCTACACCTTC.